This TCR beta chain came from a study of blood T cells in healthy people across ages. This clonotype was counted ten times or more. A second PCR, run for roughly 6 to 11 cycles, used a sample-barcoded 5' primer plus a J-beta primer mix. TCRdb re-called the 5' RACE reads with MiXCR, one entry per CDR3 protein. The top ten hold 15% to 20% of the sample, which has about 780,000 distinct CDR3 sequences, roughly 46% seen once. V lost 8 bases to trimming and J lost 0 bases; unmatched junction nucleotides: 4. The CDR3 extends over 14 amino acids. Germline V gene data show CDR1 as KGHDR and CDR2 as SFDVKD. This chain joins TRBV24-1 and TRBJ2-3; TRBD2 agrees at 7 bases. This clonotype was sampled from an elderly man in good health. Material for sequencing was blood. The CDR3: CATKSGTSTDTQYF. DNA for the CDR3: TGTGCCACCAAAAGCGGGACTAGCACAGATACGCAGTATTTT.